This entry lists 17 T cell receptor beta chains sequenced from one sample in a study of T cells in Graves' hyperthyroidism and ophthalmopathy. There were TCR beta CDR3 regions amplified from RNA transcripts. TCR CDR3 underwent first-round RT-PCR with the HTBI primer set. TCRdb reprocessed the multiplex PCR reads with MiXCR, giving one entry per CDR3 protein. The sample contains over 500,000 distinct CDR3 sequences, about 45% of which appear only once. Sequenced material: peripheral blood or thyroid tissue (not recorded which). The receptors shown here come from an adult woman with Graves' disease, either hyperthyroidism or ophthalmopathy (not recorded which).

This clonotype has a handful of counts. The chain joins TRBV7-2 to TRBJ2-5; 7 bases align to TRBD2. The germline gives CDR1 SGHTA, CDR2 FQGNSA. This CDR3 has 14 amino acids. V shed 3 bases and J 5 bases; nucleotides not matched to a gene: 6. CDR3 sequence reads: CASSFGAGRETQYF. CDR3 DNA: TGTGCCAGCAGCTTCGGGGCCGGGAGGGAGACCCAGTACTTC.

The rearrangement uses TRBV25-1 and TRBJ2-7; tentatively, D is TRBD2 (5 bases). The germline V and J ends were trimmed by 7 bases and 2 bases, with 15 bases remaining between them. Germline values: CDR1 MGHDK, CDR2 SYGVNS. This CDR3 comprises 14 residues. The CDR3 loop is CASNQLGYTYEQYF. The CDR3 DNA follows: TGTGCCAGCAACCAACTAGGATATACCTACGAGCAGTACTTC.

Turning to this clonotype: An end of the junction does not agree with germline; a read error may underlie this. The chain uses TRBV30 and TRBJ1-1; D is uncertain. Germline-derived CDR1 and CDR2 are GTSNPN and SVGIG (reference sequence). The CDR3 runs 13 residues. The CDR3 is CAWSVYRNAEAFF. CDR3 nucleotides: TGTGCCTGGAGTGTGTACCGGAACGCTGAAGCTTTCTTT.

Worth noting for this clonotype: Because the CDR3's place on the DNA is in doubt, the DNA is left out and the CDR3 is given as listed by TCRdb. The J gene is TRBJ2-2, the V gene TRBV7-4; the table gives TRBD1 as D, unverified against the DNA. Germline-derived CDR1 and CDR2 are SGHVT and SQSDAQ. Including both end residues, the CDR3 is 22 amino acids long. The CDR3 here is CASSFYICSAQDRTPNTGELFF.

This sequence joins TRBV19 and TRBJ2-5; D might be TRBD1 (6 bases). Germline assignment: CDR1 LNHDA and CDR2 SQIVND (reference sequence). The CDR3 is made up of 13 amino acids. V was pared by 3 bases and J by 3 bases, with 8 bases between. Written as DNA, the CDR3 is TGTGCCAGTAGTATTCGGGACAAAGAGACCCAGTACTTC. Protein product: CASSIRDKETQYF.

J is TRBJ1-6 and V is TRBV7-2; perhaps TRBD1 as D (5 bases). CDR3 length: 14 amino acids. V lost 4 bases, J lost 10 bases, and 14 bases lay in between. CDR1 and CDR2 (germline): SGHTA, FQGNSA. The CDR3 sequence: CASSSPGVWSPLHF. The CDR3 coding sequence is TGTGCCAGCAGCTCCCCGGGGGTTTGGTCACCCCTCCACTTT.

This clonotype was detected ten times or more. V is TRBV20-1 and J is TRBJ2-5; D ambiguous. The V and J ends lost 6 bases and 7 bases respectively, with 18 bases between them. The germline V gene has CDR1 DFQATT and CDR2 SNEGSKA (reference sequence). CDR3 size: 13 residues. As DNA, the CDR3 is TGCAGTGCCCTCCAAGCTGGGGTCGGGACCCAGTACTTC. Its translation is CSALQAGVGTQYF.

This chain joins TRBV7-9 and TRBJ1-1; D is ambiguous. The CDR3 extends over 16 amino acids. The germline gives CDR1 SEHNR, CDR2 FQNEAQ (reference sequence). Trimming took 6 bases from V and 1 from J, leaving 18 bases between them. The CDR3 region is CASSPTGPHQNTEAFF. Here the CDR3 DNA reads TGTGCCAGCAGTCCAACCGGGCCACATCAGAACACTGAAGCTTTCTTT.

Worth noting for this clonotype: Likely a read error: the CDR3 ends without its conserved phenylalanine or tryptophan. The DNA is left out, because the CDR3 cannot be placed on it with certainty; the CDR3 is given as TCRdb lists it. This chain connects TRBV9 to TRBJ2-7. Inclusive of both ends, the CDR3 amounts to 9 amino acids. CDR1 and CDR2 (germline): SGDLS, YYNGEE. The CDR3 reads CASSAPAYS.

This rearrangement joins TRBV7-2 to TRBJ1-2; 7 bases match TRBD1. J lost 4 bases, V lost 5 bases, and 7 bases had no gene match. Germline CDR1 and CDR2: SGHTA and FQGNSA. The CDR3 is made up of 14 amino acids. CDR3 protein: CASSETGTGYGYTF. The DNA of the CDR3 is TGTGCCAGCAGCGAGACAGGGACCGGCTATGGCTACACCTTC.

The chain joins TRBV9 to TRBJ2-5; D uncertain. Germline V gene sequence: CDR1 SGDLS, CDR2 YYNGEE. CDR3 length equals 15 residues. The ends were cut back, 3 bases at V and 2 bases at J, with 14 bases in the middle. CDR3 in DNA: TGTGCCAGCAGCGCCGGTGACGGCCTACAAGAGACCCAGTACTTC. It encodes CASSAGDGLQETQYF.

V usage is TRBV15 and J usage is TRBJ2-7; weak D call: TRBD1 (5 bases). Between the trimmed V and J ends, which lost 3 bases and 5 bases, there was a span of 17 bases. The CDR3 extends over 15 amino acids. The germline gives CDR1 LNHNV, CDR2 YYDKDF (reference sequence). In DNA, the CDR3 is TGTGCCACCAGCAGCGATGTCCAGGGTGTAAACGAGCAGTACTTC. It encodes CATSSDVQGVNEQYF.

The chain carries TRBV20-1 and TRBJ1-1; maybe TRBD1 (5 bases). Trimming pared 5 bases from V and 3 bases from J, leaving 13 bases between. The length of the CDR3 is 13 residues. CDR1 and CDR2 (germline): DFQATT, SNEGSKA (reference sequence). CDR3 residues: CSALDLGDTEAFF. Written as DNA, the CDR3 is TGCAGTGCTTTGGACTTGGGGGACACTGAAGCTTTCTTT.

At least ten counts were recorded for this clonotype. For the CDR3, the DNA is TGTGCCATCAGTGGACACAAGAACGACGGGACTTTCGAATACGAGCAGTACTTC. Its translation: CAISGHKNDGTFEYEQYF. The genes are TRBV10-3 and TRBJ2-7, with a tentative D call TRBD2 (6 bases). Trimming stripped 4 bases from V and 4 bases from J, with 26 bases between. CDR1 and CDR2 (germline): ENHRY, SYGVKD. The length of the CDR3 is 18 residues.

The gene calls are TRBV25-1 and TRBJ1-5; the D gene is possibly TRBD1 (5 bases). V was shortened by 7 bases and J by 0 bases, with 10 bases between the two germline ends. The CDR3 sequence is 14 residues long. The V gene's germline CDR1 is MGHDK and CDR2 SYGVNS. The CDR3: CASTQAYSNQPQHF. The CDR3 nucleotides are TGTGCCAGCACACAGGCCTATAGCAATCAGCCCCAGCATTTT.

This clonotype showed up many times. V and J are TRBV19 and TRBJ2-2; TRBD1 matches 7 bases. The CDR3 has 16 residues. The trim removed 6 bases at V and 4 bases at J, leaving 11 bases unmatched. The V gene's germline CDR1 is LNHDA and CDR2 SQIVND (reference sequence). CDR3 nucleotides: TGTGCCAGTAGACTCCCCAGACAGGGCTTCACCGGGGAGCTGTTTTTT. Translation gives CASRLPRQGFTGELFF.

This chain links TRBV7-2 with TRBJ1-2; 12 positions match TRBD1. Germline values: CDR1 SGHTA, CDR2 FQGNSA. V shed 1 base and J 5 bases; nucleotides not matched to a gene: 11. The CDR3 extends over 18 amino acids. CDR3 DNA sequence: TGTGCCAGCAGCTTAGGTCCATTGGGACAGGGGGCGGGTTATGGCTACACCTTC. It is translated as CASSLGPLGQGAGYGYTF.